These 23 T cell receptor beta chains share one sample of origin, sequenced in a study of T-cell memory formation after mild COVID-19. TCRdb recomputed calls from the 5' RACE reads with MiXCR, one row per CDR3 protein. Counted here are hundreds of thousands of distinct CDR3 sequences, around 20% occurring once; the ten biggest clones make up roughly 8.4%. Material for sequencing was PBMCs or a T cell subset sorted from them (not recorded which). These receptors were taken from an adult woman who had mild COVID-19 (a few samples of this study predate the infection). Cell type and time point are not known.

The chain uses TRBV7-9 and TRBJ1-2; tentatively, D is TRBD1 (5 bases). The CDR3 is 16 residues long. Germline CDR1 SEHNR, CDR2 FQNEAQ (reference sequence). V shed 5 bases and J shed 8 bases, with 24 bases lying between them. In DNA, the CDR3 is TGTGCCAGCAGCCCCCCGCCCGGGCTCAGGGACGGAGGCTACACCTTC. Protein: CASSPPPGLRDGGYTF.

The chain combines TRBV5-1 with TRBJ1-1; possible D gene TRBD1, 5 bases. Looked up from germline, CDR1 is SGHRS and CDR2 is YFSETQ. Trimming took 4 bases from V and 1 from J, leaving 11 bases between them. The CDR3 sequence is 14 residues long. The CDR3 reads CASSGITGNTEAFF. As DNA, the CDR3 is TGCGCCAGCAGCGGAATTACAGGGAACACTGAAGCTTTCTTT.

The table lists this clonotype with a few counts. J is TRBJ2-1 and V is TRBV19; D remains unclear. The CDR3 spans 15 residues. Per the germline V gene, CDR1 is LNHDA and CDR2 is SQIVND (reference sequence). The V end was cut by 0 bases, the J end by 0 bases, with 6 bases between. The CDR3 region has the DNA TGTGCCAGTAGTATAGACACCGGCTCCTACAATGAGCAGTTCTTC. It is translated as CASSIDTGSYNEQFF. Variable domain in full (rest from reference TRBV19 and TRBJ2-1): DGGITQSPKYLFRKEGQNVTLSCEQNLNHDAMYWYRQDPGQGLRLIYYSQIVNDFQKGDIAEGYSVSREKKESFPLTVTSAQKNPTAFYLCASSIDTGSYNEQFFGPGTRLTVL.

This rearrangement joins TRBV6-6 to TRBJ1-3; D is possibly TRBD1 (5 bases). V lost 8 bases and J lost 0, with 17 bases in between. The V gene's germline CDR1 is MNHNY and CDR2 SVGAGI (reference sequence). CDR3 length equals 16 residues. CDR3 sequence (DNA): TGTGCCAGCGGGGACGCGGGACGCAACTCTGGAAACACCATATATTTT. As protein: CASGDAGRNSGNTIYF.

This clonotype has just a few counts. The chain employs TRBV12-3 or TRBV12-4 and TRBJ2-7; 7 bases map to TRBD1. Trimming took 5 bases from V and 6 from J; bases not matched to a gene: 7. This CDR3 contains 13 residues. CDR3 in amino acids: CASSLTEGAEQYF. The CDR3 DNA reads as TGTGCCAGCAGTCTAACAGAGGGGGCCGAGCAGTACTTC.

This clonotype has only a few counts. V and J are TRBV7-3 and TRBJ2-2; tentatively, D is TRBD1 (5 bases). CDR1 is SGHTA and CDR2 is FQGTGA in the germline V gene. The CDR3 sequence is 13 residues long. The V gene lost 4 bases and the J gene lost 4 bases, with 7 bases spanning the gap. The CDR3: CASSSGFTGELFF. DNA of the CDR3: TGTGCCAGCAGCTCAGGGTTCACCGGGGAGCTGTTTTTT.

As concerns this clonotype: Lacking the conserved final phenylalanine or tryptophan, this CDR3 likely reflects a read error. The CDR3 nucleotides read TGTGCCAGCAGGGGTATGGGGGAGCGTTCGGAGACCCAGTACTTA. Protein: CASRGMGERSETQYL. The J gene is TRBJ2-5, the V gene TRBV6-5; tentatively, D is TRBD1 or TRBD2 (5 bases each). CDR3 length: 15 amino acids. CDR1 MNHEY and CDR2 SVGAGI come from the germline V gene. V was cut by 6 bases and J by 5 bases, with 19 bases left in between.

CDR3 DNA sequence: TGTGCCAGCAGCTTCAGCGGGAGTCGCCATGAGCAGTTCTTC. Protein: CASSFSGSRHEQFF. The chain employs TRBV5-6 and TRBJ2-1, with 8 nucleotides matching TRBD2. The trim removed 2 bases at V and 8 bases at J, leaving 6 bases unmatched. The germline V gene has CDR1 SGHDT and CDR2 YYEEEE. CDR3 length equals 14 residues.

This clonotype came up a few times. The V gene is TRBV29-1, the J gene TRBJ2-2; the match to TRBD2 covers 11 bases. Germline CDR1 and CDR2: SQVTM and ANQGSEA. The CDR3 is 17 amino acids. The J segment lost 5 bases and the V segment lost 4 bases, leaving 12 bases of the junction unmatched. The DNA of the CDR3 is TGCAGCGTTGGGGAGCCACTAGCGGGAGCATCAACCGGGGAGCTGTTTTTT. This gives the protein CSVGEPLAGASTGELFF.

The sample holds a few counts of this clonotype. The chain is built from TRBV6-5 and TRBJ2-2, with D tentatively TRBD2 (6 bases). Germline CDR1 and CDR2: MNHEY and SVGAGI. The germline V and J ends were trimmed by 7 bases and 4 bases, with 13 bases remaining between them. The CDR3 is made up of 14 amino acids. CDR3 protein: CASTEGLFTGELFF. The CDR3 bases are TGTGCCAGCACCGAGGGACTTTTCACCGGGGAGCTGTTTTTT.

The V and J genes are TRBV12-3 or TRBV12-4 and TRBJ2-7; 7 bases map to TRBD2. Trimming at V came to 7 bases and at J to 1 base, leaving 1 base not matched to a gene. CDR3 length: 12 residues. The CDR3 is CASTGGSYEQYF. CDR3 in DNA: TGTGCCAGCACCGGGGGGTCCTACGAGCAGTACTTC.

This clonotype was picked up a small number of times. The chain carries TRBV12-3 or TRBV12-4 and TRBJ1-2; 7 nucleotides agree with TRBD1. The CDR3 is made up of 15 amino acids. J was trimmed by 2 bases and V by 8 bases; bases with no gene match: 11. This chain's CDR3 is CASYRQGDRNYGYTF. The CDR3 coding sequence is TGTGCCAGCTATCGTCAGGGGGACAGAAACTATGGCTACACCTTC.

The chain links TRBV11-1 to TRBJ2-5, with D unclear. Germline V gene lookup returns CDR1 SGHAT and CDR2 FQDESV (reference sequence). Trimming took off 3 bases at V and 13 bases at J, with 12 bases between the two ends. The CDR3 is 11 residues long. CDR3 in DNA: TGTGCCAGCAGCTTGGATGGGAAGAGGTACTTC. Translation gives CASSLDGKRYF.

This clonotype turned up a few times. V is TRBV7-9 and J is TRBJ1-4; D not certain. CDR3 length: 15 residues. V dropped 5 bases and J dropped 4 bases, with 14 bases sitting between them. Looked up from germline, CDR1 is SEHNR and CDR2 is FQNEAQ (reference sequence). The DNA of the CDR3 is TGTGCCAGCAGCGCCGTCGGGAGTTATAATGAAAAACTGTTTTTT. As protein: CASSAVGSYNEKLFF.

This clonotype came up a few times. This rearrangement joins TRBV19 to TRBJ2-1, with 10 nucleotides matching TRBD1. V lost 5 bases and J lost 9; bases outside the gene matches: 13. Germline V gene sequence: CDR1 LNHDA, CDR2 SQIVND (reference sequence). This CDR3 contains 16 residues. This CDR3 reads CASSGTGTGDRGEQFF. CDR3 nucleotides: TGTGCCAGTAGTGGCACCGGGACAGGGGACAGGGGTGAGCAGTTCTTC.

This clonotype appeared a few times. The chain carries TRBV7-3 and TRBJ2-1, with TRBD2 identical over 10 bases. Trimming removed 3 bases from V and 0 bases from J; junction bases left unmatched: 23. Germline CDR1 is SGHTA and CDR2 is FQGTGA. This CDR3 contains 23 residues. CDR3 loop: CASSLTLSLLSGRVPSSYNEQFF. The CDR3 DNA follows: TGTGCCAGCAGCTTGACCCTTTCTCTCTTAAGCGGGAGGGTCCCTAGCTCCTACAATGAGCAGTTCTTC.

CDR3 in amino acids: CASSPRKETQYF. DNA for the CDR3: TGTGCCAGCAGCCCACGGAAGGAGACCCAGTACTTC. This chain uses TRBV3-1 with TRBJ2-5; no reliable D call. V was cut by 4 bases and J by 5 bases, with 8 bases left in between. Germline CDR1 is LGHDT and CDR2 is YNNKEL (reference sequence). CDR3 length: 12 residues.

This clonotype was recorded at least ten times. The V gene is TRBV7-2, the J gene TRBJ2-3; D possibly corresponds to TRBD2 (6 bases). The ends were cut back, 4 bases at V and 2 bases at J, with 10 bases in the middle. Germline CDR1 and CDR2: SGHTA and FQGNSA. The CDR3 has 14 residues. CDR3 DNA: TGTGCCAGCAGCTCGGGACTCGCCACAGATACGCAGTATTTT. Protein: CASSSGLATDTQYF.

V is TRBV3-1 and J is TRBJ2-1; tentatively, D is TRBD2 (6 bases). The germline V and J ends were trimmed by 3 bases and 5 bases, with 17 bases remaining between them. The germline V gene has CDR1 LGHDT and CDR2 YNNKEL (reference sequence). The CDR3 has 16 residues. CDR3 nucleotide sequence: TGTGCCAGCAGCCATACGGGAGAAACGTTTAACAATGAGCAGTTCTTC. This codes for CASSHTGETFNNEQFF.

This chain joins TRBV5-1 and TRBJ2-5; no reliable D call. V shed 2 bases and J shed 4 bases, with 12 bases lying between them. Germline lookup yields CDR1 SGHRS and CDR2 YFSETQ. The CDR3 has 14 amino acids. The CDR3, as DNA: TGCGCCAGCAGCTTCCAACGGGCTCTAGAGACCCAGTACTTC. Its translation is CASSFQRALETQYF.

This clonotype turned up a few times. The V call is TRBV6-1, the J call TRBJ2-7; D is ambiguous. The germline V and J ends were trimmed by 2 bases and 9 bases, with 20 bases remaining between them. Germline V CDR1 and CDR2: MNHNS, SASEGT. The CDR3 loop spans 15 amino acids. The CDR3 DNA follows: TGTGCCAGCAGTGAAAACGCAGGAAACACCTTCGGGCAGTACTTC. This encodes CASSENAGNTFGQYF.

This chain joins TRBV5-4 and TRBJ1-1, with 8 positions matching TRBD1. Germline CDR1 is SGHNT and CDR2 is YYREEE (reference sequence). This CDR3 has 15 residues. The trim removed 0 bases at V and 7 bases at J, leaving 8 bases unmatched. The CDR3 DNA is TGTGCCAGCAGCTTGGTCCAGGGGGCGAGGGGTGAAGCTTTCTTT. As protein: CASSLVQGARGEAFF.

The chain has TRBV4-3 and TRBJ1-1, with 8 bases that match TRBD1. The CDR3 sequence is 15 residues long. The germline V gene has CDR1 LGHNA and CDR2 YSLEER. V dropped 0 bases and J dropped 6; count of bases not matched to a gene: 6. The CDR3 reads CASSQDQGAESEAFF. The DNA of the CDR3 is TGCGCCAGCAGCCAAGATCAGGGGGCAGAGTCTGAAGCTTTCTTT.